One sample yielded the 13 T cell receptor beta chains listed below, sequenced in a study of T-cell memory formation after mild COVID-19. One entry per CDR3 protein, called by TCRdb with MiXCR from the 5' RACE reads. The sample has roughly 600,000 distinct CDR3 sequences; about 20% are singletons. What was sequenced was PBMCs or a T cell subset sorted from them (not recorded which). The receptor source for this set is an adult woman who had mild COVID-19 (a few samples of this study predate the infection). Cell type and time point are not known.

V is TRBV4-1 and J is TRBJ2-1; 13 bases map to TRBD2. The CDR3 extends over 16 amino acids. J gave up 7 bases and V 5 bases, and 8 bases lay outside the gene matches. Germline-derived CDR1 and CDR2 are MGHRA and YSYEKL. This CDR3 reads CASSSPGTSGVNEQFF. As DNA, the CDR3 is TGCGCCAGCAGCTCCCCGGGGACTAGCGGGGTAAATGAGCAGTTCTTC.

The chain joins TRBV13 to TRBJ2-3; 8 bases agree with TRBD1. J lost 5 bases, V lost 2 bases, and 9 bases had no gene match. This CDR3 is 16 amino acids long. Germline V gene data show CDR1 as PRHDT and CDR2 as FYEKMQ (reference sequence). The CDR3 loop reads CASSLRAGGELDTQYF. The CDR3 DNA follows: TGTGCCAGCAGCTTAAGAGCAGGGGGCGAATTAGATACGCAGTATTTT.

Many counts were recorded for this clonotype. This rearrangement joins TRBV7-2 to TRBJ1-2; no firm D call. Germline CDR1 reads SGHTA; CDR2 reads FQGNSA. CDR3 length: 13 residues. Trimming pared 6 bases from V and 1 base from J, leaving 9 bases between. The CDR3 DNA sequence: TGTGCCAGCAGTGTCGAGGGTAACTATGGCTACACCTTC. This codes for CASSVEGNYGYTF.

This clonotype was observed a handful of times. The CDR3 region is CASRAPSGELFF. In nucleotides, the CDR3 is TGTGCCAGCAGGGCACCCAGCGGGGAGCTGTTTTTT. V gene TRBV7-2 combines with J gene TRBJ2-2; D gene uncertain. The germline CDR1 and CDR2 sequences are SGHTA and FQGNSA. The CDR3 runs 12 residues. Trimming left V 6 bases short and J 7 bases short, with 9 bases between.

V gene TRBV9 combines with J gene TRBJ2-1; TRBD2 matches 12 bases. Germline V gene lookup returns CDR1 SGDLS and CDR2 YYNGEE. CDR3 length: 15 amino acids. Trimming removed 3 bases from V and 6 bases from J; junction bases left unmatched: 4. CDR3 coding DNA: TGTGCCAGCAGCGGGGCTAGCGGGAGGGCCAATGAGCAGTTCTTC. Encoded protein: CASSGASGRANEQFF.

This chain links TRBV24-1 with TRBJ2-1; 9 positions agree with TRBD2. The CDR3 totals 16 residues. Unmatched junction bases numbered 9, after V lost 1 base and J lost 9 bases. In germline, CDR1 is KGHDR, CDR2 SFDVKD. CDR3 DNA sequence: TGTGCCACCAGTGATTTCGGTCGCGGGAGGGCCCGTGAGCAGTTCTTC. Protein sequence: CATSDFGRGRAREQFF.

CDR3 protein: CASSPKPQGARDEKLFF. CDR3 nucleotides: TGTGCCAGCAGCCCGAAACCACAGGGGGCGCGTGACGAAAAACTGTTTTTT. The chain is built from TRBV11-2 and TRBJ1-4; 9 bases are a match to TRBD1. The CDR3 is 17 amino acids. CDR1 is SGHAT and CDR2 is FQNNGV in the germline V gene. V lost 5 bases and J lost 8; bases outside the gene matches: 15.

The chain recombines TRBV12-3 or TRBV12-4 with TRBJ1-1; D not certain. Deletions cut 4 bases from V and 7 bases from J, with 13 bases between. The CDR3 is made up of 13 amino acids. The CDR3 is CASSSRAWVEAFF. The CDR3 DNA reads as TGTGCCAGCAGTTCACGGGCGTGGGTTGAAGCTTTCTTT.

This clonotype was picked up a small number of times. The J gene is TRBJ2-5, the V gene TRBV20-1; D ambiguous. Deletions cut 4 bases from V and 3 bases from J, with 9 bases between. Germline V gives CDR1 DFQATT, CDR2 SNEGSKA (reference sequence). This CDR3 has 12 amino acids. In DNA form, the CDR3 reads TGCAGTGCTATTAACAACAAAGAGACCCAGTACTTC. Translated, it gives CSAINNKETQYF.

The CDR3 nucleotides are TGTGCCAGCTCATTCGGACAGGGATGGGGCACAGATACGCAGTATTTT. It codes for CASSFGQGWGTDTQYF. V usage is TRBV18 and J usage is TRBJ2-3; TRBD1 matches at 8 bases. CDR1 and CDR2 from the germline V gene are KGHSH and LQKENI. J gave up 1 base and V 5 bases, and 8 bases lay outside the gene matches. The CDR3 totals 16 residues.

The chain's CDR3 is CASSSTSGVPAGTQYF. The CDR3 DNA sequence: TGTGCCAGCAGCTCAACCAGCGGGGTACCGGCGGGGACCCAGTACTTC. This rearrangement joins TRBV7-9 to TRBJ2-5; TRBD2 agrees at 7 bases. With 4 bases clipped from V and 7 bases from J, the junction kept 15 bases outside the gene matches. The CDR3 consists of 16 residues. Looked up from germline, CDR1 is SEHNR and CDR2 is FQNEAQ (reference sequence).

This clonotype was found a few times. The V call is TRBV19, the J call TRBJ2-5; D remains ambiguous. The germline V gene encodes CDR1 LNHDA and CDR2 SQIVND (reference sequence). The CDR3 contains 14 residues. V gave up 3 bases and J gave up 5 bases, with 13 bases separating them. CDR3 region: CASSMWLISETQYF. DNA for the CDR3: TGTGCCAGTAGTATGTGGCTGATCTCGGAGACCCAGTACTTC.

This chain connects TRBV7-9 to TRBJ2-1; a possible D gene is TRBD2 (6 bases). Germline lookup yields CDR1 SEHNR and CDR2 FQNEAQ (reference sequence). The CDR3 runs 16 residues. Trimming removed 1 base from V and 8 bases from J, with 18 bases in between. CDR3 in amino acids: CASSLGGTLFRDEQFF. CDR3 in DNA: TGTGCCAGCAGCTTAGGCGGGACTCTTTTTAGGGATGAGCAGTTCTTC.